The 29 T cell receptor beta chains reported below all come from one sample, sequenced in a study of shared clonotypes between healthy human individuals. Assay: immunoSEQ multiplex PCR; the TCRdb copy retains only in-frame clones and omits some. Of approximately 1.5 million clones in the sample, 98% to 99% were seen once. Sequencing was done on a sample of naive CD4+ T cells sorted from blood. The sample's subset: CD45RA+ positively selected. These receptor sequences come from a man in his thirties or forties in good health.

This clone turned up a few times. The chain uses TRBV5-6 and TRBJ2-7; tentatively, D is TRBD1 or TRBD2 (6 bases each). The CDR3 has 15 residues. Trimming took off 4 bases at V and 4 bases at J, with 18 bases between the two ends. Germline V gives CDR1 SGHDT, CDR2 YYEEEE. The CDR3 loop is CASSGGGRDSYEQYF. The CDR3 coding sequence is TGTGCCAGCAGCGGGGGCGGCAGGGACTCTTACGAGCAGTACTTC.

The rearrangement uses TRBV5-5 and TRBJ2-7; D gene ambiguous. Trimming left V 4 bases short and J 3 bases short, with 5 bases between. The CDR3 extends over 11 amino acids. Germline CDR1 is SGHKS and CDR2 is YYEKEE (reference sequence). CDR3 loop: CASSIYYEQYF. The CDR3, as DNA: TGTGCCAGCAGCATATACTACGAGCAGTACTTC.

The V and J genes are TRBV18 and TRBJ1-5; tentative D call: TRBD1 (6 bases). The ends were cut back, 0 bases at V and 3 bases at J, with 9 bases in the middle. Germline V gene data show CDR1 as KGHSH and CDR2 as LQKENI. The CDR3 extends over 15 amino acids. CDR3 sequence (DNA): TGTGCCAGCTCACCACCGGACAGTCCCAATCAGCCCCAGCATTTT. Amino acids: CASSPPDSPNQPQHF. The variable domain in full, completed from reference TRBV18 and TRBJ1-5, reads NAGVMQNPRHLVRRRGQEARLRCSPMKGHSHVYWYRQLPEEGLKFMVYLQKENIIDESGMPKERFSAEFPKEGPSILRIQQVVRGDSAAYFCASSPPDSPNQPQHFGDGTRLSIL.

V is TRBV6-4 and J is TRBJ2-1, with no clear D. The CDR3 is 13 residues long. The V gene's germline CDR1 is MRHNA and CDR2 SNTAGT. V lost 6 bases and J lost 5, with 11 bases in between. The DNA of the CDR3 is TGTGCCAGCAGCCAAGTAATCGACAATGAGCAGTTCTTC. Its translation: CASSQVIDNEQFF.

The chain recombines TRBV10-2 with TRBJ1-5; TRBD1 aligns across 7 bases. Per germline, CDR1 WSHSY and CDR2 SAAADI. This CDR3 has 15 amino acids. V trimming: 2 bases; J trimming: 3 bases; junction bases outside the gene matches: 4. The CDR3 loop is CASSEAGGANQPQHF. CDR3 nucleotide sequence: TGCGCCAGCAGTGAGGCAGGGGGGGCCAATCAGCCCCAGCATTTT.

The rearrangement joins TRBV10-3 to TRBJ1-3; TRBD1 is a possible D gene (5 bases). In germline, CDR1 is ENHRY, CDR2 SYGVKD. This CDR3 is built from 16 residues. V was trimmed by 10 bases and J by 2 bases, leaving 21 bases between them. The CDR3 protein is CANSPTAGYPGNTIYF. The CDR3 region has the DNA TGTGCCAACTCTCCTACGGCAGGGTACCCTGGAAACACCATATATTTT.

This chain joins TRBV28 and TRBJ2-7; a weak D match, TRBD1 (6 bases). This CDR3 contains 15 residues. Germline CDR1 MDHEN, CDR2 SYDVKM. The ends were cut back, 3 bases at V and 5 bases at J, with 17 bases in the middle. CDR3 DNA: TGTGCCAGCAGTTTCCTGACAGGCGCCTCGGACGAGCAGTACTTC. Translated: CASSFLTGASDEQYF.

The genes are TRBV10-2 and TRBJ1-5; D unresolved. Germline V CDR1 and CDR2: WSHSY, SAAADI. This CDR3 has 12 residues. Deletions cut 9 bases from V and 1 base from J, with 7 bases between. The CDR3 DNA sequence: TGCGCCAGTGGCGTGAGCAATCAGCCCCAGCATTTT. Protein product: CASGVSNQPQHF.

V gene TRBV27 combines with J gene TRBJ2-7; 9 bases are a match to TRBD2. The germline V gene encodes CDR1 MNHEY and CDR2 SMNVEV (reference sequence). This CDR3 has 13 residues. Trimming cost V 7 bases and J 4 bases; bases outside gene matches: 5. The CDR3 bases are TGTGCCAGCAAGCGGGAGGATAAATACGAGCAGTACTTC. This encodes CASKREDKYEQYF.

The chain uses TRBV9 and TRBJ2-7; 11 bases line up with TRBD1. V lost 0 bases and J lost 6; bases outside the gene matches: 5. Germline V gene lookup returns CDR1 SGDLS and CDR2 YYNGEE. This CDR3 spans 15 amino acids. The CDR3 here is CASSVGDRGYFEQYF. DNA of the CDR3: TGTGCCAGCAGCGTAGGGGACAGGGGGTACTTCGAGCAGTACTTC. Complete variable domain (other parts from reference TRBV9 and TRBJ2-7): DSGVTQTPKHLITATGQRVTLRCSPRSGDLSVYWYQQSLDQGLQFLIQYYNGEERAKGNILERFSAQQFPDLHSELNLSSLELGDSALYFCASSVGDRGYFEQYFGPGTRLTVT.

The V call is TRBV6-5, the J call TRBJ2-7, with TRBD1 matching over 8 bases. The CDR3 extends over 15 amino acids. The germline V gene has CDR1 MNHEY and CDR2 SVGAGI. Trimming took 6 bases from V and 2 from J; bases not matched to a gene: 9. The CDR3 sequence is CASRTPGTGPYEQYF. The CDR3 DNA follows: TGTGCCAGCAGGACACCCGGGACAGGTCCCTACGAGCAGTACTTC.

This CDR3 is CASSSGLAGGGLSTDTQYF. The DNA for the CDR3 is TGTGCCAGCAGCTCGGGACTAGCGGGAGGGGGTCTAAGCACAGATACGCAGTATTTT. The rearrangement joins TRBV5-4 to TRBJ2-3; 16 bases match TRBD2. CDR3 size: 19 residues. The trim removed 3 bases at V and 0 bases at J, leaving 7 bases unmatched. The V gene's germline CDR1 is SGHNT and CDR2 YYREEE (reference sequence).

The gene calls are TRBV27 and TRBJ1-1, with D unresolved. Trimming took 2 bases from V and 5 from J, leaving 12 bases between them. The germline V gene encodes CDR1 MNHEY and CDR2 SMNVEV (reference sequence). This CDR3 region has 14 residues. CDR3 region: CASSLRAAATEAFF. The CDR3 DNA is TGTGCCAGCAGTTTAAGGGCAGCTGCGACTGAAGCTTTCTTT.

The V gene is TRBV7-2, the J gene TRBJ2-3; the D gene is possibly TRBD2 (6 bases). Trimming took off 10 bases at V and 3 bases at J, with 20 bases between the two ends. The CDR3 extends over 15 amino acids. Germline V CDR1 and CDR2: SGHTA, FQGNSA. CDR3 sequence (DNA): TGTGCCACCACACAAAGGGGAGGACGGACAGATACGCAGTATTTT. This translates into CATTQRGGRTDTQYF.

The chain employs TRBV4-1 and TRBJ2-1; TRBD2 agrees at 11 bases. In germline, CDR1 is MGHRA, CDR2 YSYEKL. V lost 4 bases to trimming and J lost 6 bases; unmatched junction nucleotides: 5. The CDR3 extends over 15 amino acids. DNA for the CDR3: TGCGCCAGCAGCCCCGCGGGACTAGCGGTCAATGAGCAGTTCTTC. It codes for CASSPAGLAVNEQFF.

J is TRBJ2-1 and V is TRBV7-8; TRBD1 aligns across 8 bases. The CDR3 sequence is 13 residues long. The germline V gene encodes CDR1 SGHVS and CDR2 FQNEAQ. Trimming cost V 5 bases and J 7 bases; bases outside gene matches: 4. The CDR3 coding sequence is TGTGCCAGCAGCCGTCGGACAGGGAATGAGCAGTTCTTC. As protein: CASSRRTGNEQFF.

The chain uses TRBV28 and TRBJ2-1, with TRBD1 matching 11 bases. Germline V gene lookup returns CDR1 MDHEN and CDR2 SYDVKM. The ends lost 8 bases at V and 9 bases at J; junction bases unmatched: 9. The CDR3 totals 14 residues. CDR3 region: CASLWGTGGREQFF. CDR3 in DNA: TGTGCCAGCCTGTGGGGGACAGGGGGACGTGAGCAGTTCTTC. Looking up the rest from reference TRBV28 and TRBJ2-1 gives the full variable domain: DVKVTQSSRYLVKRTGEKVFLECVQDMDHENMFWYRQDPGLGLRLIYFSYDVKMKEKGDIPEGYSVSREKKERFSLILESASTNQTSMYLCASLWGTGGREQFFGPGTRLTVL.

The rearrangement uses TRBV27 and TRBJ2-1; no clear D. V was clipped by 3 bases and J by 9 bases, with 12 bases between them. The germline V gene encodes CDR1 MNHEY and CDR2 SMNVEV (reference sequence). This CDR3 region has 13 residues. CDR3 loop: CASSFSPWGEQFF. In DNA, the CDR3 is TGTGCCAGCAGTTTCTCTCCCTGGGGTGAGCAGTTCTTC.

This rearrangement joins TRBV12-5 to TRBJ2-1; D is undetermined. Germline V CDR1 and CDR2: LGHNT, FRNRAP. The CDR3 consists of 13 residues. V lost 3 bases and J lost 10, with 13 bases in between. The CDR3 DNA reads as TGTGCTAGTGGTTTTAGATCCCGTGGAGAGCAGTTCTTC. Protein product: CASGFRSRGEQFF.

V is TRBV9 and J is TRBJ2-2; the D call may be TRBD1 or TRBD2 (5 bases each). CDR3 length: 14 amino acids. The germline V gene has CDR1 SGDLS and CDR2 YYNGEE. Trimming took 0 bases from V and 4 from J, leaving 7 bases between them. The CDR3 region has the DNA TGTGCCAGCAGCGTAGGGGGGTTCACCGGGGAGCTGTTTTTT. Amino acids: CASSVGGFTGELFF.

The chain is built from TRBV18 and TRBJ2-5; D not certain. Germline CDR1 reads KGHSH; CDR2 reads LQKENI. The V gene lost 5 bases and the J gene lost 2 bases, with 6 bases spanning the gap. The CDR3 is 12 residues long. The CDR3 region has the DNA TGTGCCAGCTCATCGGAGCAAGAGACCCAGTACTTC. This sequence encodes CASSSEQETQYF.

CDR3 nucleotides: TGTGCCAGCAGTATGACCGGGACTAGCGGGAACTACGAGCAGTACTTC. Its protein is CASSMTGTSGNYEQYF. The J gene is TRBJ2-7, the V gene TRBV27; 13 bases are shared with TRBD2. Looked up from germline, CDR1 is MNHEY and CDR2 is SMNVEV (reference sequence). The V and J ends lost 5 bases and 3 bases, in that order; junction bases with no gene match: 7. The CDR3 sequence is 16 residues long.

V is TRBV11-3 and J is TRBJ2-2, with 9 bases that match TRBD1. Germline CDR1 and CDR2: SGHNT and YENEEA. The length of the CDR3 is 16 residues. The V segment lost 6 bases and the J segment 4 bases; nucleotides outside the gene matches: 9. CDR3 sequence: CASSRRDRVSTGELFF. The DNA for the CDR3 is TGTGCCAGCAGTCGCCGGGACAGGGTATCCACCGGGGAGCTGTTTTTT. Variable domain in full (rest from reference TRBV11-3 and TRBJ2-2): EAGVVQSPRYKIIEKKQPVAFWCNPISGHNTLYWYLQNLGQGPELLIRYENEEAVDDSQLPKDRFSAERLKGVDSTLKIQPAELGDSAVYLCASSRRDRVSTGELFFGEGSRLTVL.

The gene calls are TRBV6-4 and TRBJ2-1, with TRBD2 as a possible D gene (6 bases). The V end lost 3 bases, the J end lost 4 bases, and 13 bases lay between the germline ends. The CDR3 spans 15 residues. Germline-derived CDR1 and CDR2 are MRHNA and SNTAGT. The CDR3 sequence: CASSELGGKYNEQFF. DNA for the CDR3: TGTGCCAGCAGTGAGTTGGGAGGAAAGTACAATGAGCAGTTCTTC.

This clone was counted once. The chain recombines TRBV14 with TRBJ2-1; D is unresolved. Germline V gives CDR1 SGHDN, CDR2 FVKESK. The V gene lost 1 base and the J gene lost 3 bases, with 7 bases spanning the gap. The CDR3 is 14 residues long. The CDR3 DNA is TGTGCCAGCAGCCAAGTTGTCAGCTACAATGAGCAGTTCTTC. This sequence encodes CASSQVVSYNEQFF.

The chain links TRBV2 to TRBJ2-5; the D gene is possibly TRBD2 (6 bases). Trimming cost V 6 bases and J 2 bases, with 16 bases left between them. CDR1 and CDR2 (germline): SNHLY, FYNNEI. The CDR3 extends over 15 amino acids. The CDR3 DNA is TGTGCCAGCAGGCCGCCCGGGAGCCATCAAGAGACCCAGTACTTC. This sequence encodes CASRPPGSHQETQYF.

CDR3 nucleotide sequence: TGTGCCAGCAGGTCGACAGGGGGCTACGAGCAGTACTTC. Its protein is CASRSTGGYEQYF. The chain combines TRBV6-5 with TRBJ2-7, with 9 bases identical to TRBD1. The CDR3 is 13 amino acids. V gave up 6 bases and J gave up 3 bases; unmatched junction bases: 3. Germline CDR1 MNHEY, CDR2 SVGAGI.

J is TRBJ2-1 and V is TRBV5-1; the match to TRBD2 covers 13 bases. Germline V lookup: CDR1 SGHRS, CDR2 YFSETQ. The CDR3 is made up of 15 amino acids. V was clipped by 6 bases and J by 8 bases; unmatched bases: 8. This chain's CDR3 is CASNPLAGGPDEQFF. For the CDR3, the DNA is TGCGCCAGCAACCCACTAGCGGGAGGGCCCGATGAGCAGTTCTTC.

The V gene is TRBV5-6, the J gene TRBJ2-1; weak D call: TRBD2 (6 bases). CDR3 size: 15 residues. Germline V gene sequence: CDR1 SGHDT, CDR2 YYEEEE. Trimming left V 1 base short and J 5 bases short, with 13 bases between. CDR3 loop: CASSLTTSFDNEQFF. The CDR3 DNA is TGTGCCAGCAGCTTGACAACTAGCTTTGACAATGAGCAGTTCTTC.